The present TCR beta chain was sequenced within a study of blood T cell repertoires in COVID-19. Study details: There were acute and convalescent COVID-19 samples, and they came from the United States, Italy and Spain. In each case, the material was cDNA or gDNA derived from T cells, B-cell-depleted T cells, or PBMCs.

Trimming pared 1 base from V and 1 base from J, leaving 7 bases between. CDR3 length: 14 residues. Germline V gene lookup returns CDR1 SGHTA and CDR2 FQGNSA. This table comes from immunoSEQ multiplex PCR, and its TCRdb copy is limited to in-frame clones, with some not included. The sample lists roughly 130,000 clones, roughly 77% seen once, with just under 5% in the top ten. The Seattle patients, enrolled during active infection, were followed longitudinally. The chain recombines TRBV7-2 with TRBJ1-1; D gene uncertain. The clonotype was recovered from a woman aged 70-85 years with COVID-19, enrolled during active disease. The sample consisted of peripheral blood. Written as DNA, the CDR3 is TGTGCCAGCAGCTTAGTCGGAGGGAACACTGAAGCTTTCTTT. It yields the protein CASSLVGGNTEAFF.